This passage covers 2 T cell receptor beta chains from one sample sequenced in a study of T-cell memory formation after mild COVID-19 (dated by TCRdb to the early 2020s). Library creation used 5' RACE. The reads were generated on an Illumina NovaSeq 6000. TCRdb ran its own pipeline on the public reads, namely fastp trimming at Q25 and MiXCR clone calling, and kept in-frame beta chains. For every CDR3 protein sequence, its rows merge into one entry that carries the most common genes and DNA. This sample holds hundreds of thousands of distinct CDR3 sequences; about 18% were observed only once. Of the sample, 9% to 15% falls within the top ten clones. What was sequenced was PBMCs or a T cell subset sorted from them (not recorded which). These receptors came from an adult woman who had mild COVID-19 (a few samples of this study predate the infection). The sample titles of this study are shuffled in the database, so cell type and time point are left out; the donor was told from shared clones.

This clonotype was seen a handful of times. The genes are TRBV11-2 and TRBJ2-5; D might be TRBD1 (5 bases). Trimming stripped 4 bases from V and 5 bases from J, with 23 bases between. CDR3 length equals 17 residues. Germline loops: CDR1 SGHAT, CDR2 FQNNGV. The chain's CDR3 is CASSSISGRAKVETQYF. The CDR3 coding sequence is TGTGCCAGCAGCTCGATCTCTGGCAGGGCGAAAGTGGAGACCCAGTACTTC.

The J gene is TRBJ1-2, the V gene TRBV5-1; 8 positions match TRBD1. The CDR3 consists of 14 residues. Germline V lookup: CDR1 SGHRS, CDR2 YFSETQ. J gave up 5 bases and V 4 bases, and 7 bases lay outside the gene matches. The CDR3 is CASSPDRAQYGYTF. The CDR3, as DNA: TGCGCCAGCAGCCCGGACAGGGCACAATATGGCTACACCTTC.